The 27 T cell receptor beta chains below come from one sample, sequenced in a study of response to subunit inactivated influenza vaccine. TCRdb called the RT-PCR reads again in MiXCR, with one record for every CDR3 protein. The table lists just over 300,000 distinct CDR3 sequences, 20% to 25% of them singletons. The sample in question was PBMCs from blood, obtained less than 22 months after vaccination. The origin of the receptors is a man aged 45-69 years who received an inactivated influenza vaccine.

Only a few counts were recorded for this clonotype. The chain is built from TRBV12-3 or TRBV12-4 and TRBJ2-7; tentative D call: TRBD2 (6 bases). The V and J ends lost 5 bases and 2 bases respectively, with 16 bases between them. The CDR3 has 15 amino acids. CDR3 coding DNA: TGTGCCAGCAGTACCCGGAAGGAGGGCCCCTACGAGCAGTACTTC. It specifies CASSTRKEGPYEQYF.

This clonotype was recorded only once. V usage is TRBV9 and J usage is TRBJ2-3, with D perhaps matching TRBD2 (5 bases). The CDR3 totals 15 residues. The germline CDR1 and CDR2 sequences are SGDLS and YYNGEE. Trimming pared 3 bases from V and 2 bases from J, leaving 13 bases between. The CDR3: CASSAGLYYTDTQYF. CDR3 coding DNA: TGTGCCAGCAGCGCAGGACTCTACTACACAGATACGCAGTATTTT.

This clonotype was seen a few times. The chain has TRBV25-1 and TRBJ1-5; D gene ambiguous. The CDR3 loop spans 14 amino acids. CDR1 MGHDK and CDR2 SYGVNS come from the germline V gene. V shed 2 bases and J shed 3 bases, with 8 bases lying between them. CDR3 DNA sequence: TGTGCCAGCAGTGAAGGTAGAACCAATCAGCCCCAGCATTTT. Its protein product is CASSEGRTNQPQHF.

In this sample, this clonotype turned up a few times. The chain links TRBV3-1 to TRBJ2-7; D unclear. V was cut by 1 base and J by 5 bases, with 6 bases left in between. This CDR3 comprises 12 residues. The germline V gene has CDR1 LGHDT and CDR2 YNNKEL (reference sequence). CDR3 sequence: CASSQVRHEQYF. DNA for the CDR3: TGTGCCAGCAGCCAAGTCCGCCACGAGCAGTACTTC.

Only a few counts were recorded for this clonotype. V and J are TRBV11-2 and TRBJ1-1; D uncertain. The germline gives CDR1 SGHAT, CDR2 FQNNGV. The CDR3 consists of 14 residues. V gave up 5 bases and J gave up 3 bases, with 13 bases separating them. The CDR3 region is CASSPQVRDTEAFF. As DNA, the CDR3 is TGTGCCAGCAGCCCTCAGGTTCGGGACACTGAAGCTTTCTTT.

The V gene is TRBV24-1, the J gene TRBJ1-5, with 12 nucleotides matching TRBD1. V shed 2 bases, J shed 6 bases, and the junction held 4 bases outside the gene matches. CDR1 is KGHDR and CDR2 is SFDVKD in the germline V gene. CDR3 size: 16 residues. The CDR3 protein is CATSDSGTGGSQPQHF. For the CDR3, the DNA is TGTGCCACCAGTGATTCCGGGACAGGGGGCAGTCAGCCCCAGCATTTT.

This clonotype came up a few times. The genes are TRBV20-1 and TRBJ2-7, with 8 bases identical to TRBD1. The CDR3 totals 14 residues. Germline lookup yields CDR1 DFQATT and CDR2 SNEGSKA (reference sequence). The junction had 9 bases not matched to a gene; V was cut back by 5 bases and J by 3 bases. Written as DNA, the CDR3 is TGCAGTGCTGCCCCGGCGACAGGGGACTACGAGCAGTACTTC. Encoded protein: CSAAPATGDYEQYF.

V and J are TRBV12-3 or TRBV12-4 and TRBJ1-2; D possibly corresponds to TRBD1 (6 bases). There are 13 residues in the CDR3. V gave up 6 bases and J gave up 1 base, with 9 bases separating them. This chain's CDR3 is CASSRGHNYGYTF. CDR3 nucleotides: TGTGCCAGCAGCAGGGGCCATAACTATGGCTACACCTTC.

The chain is built from TRBV20-1 and TRBJ1-6; D is unclear. Germline V gene sequence: CDR1 DFQATT, CDR2 SNEGSKA (reference sequence). CDR3 size: 14 residues. Trimming took 6 bases from V and 5 from J, leaving 14 bases between them. The CDR3 nucleotides read TGCAGTGCAGCCTGGGGAGGTAATAATTCACCCCTCCACTTT. The encoded protein is CSAAWGGNNSPLHF.

This clonotype was counted ten times or more. The chain uses TRBV4-1 and TRBJ1-2; no clear D gene. The CDR3 is made up of 16 amino acids. Deletions cut 0 bases from V and 7 bases from J, with 18 bases between. Germline V gives CDR1 MGHRA, CDR2 YSYEKL. In DNA, the CDR3 is TGCGCCAGCAGCCAAGATCGGGCGCTTTCGATGGCTGGCTACACCTTC. Amino acid sequence: CASSQDRALSMAGYTF.

This clonotype was detected only a few times. The J gene is TRBJ2-7, the V gene TRBV10-2; D not resolved. Per germline, CDR1 WSHSY and CDR2 SAAADI. V lost 7 bases to trimming and J lost 0 bases, with 16 bases between them. The CDR3 covers 15 residues. This CDR3 reads CASTPSDGSSYEQYF. CDR3 nucleotides: TGCGCCAGCACTCCCTCGGACGGAAGCTCCTACGAGCAGTACTTC.

The chain joins TRBV28 to TRBJ1-4; D is uncertain. Trimming took off 6 bases at V and 0 bases at J, with 11 bases between the two ends. The CDR3 length is 15 residues. Germline CDR1 MDHEN, CDR2 SYDVKM. The CDR3 sequence is CASSQPGATNEKLFF. DNA for the CDR3: TGTGCCAGCAGCCAACCAGGAGCAACTAATGAAAAACTGTTTTTT.

The J gene is TRBJ2-2, the V gene TRBV2; unclear D gene. The CDR3 sequence is 15 residues long. Trimming shortened V by 2 bases and J by 3 bases, and 10 bases separated the two germline ends. Germline assignment: CDR1 SNHLY and CDR2 FYNNEI. CDR3 in DNA: TGTGCCAGCAGTGAAAGCAGATACTACACCGGGGAGCTGTTTTTT. This codes for CASSESRYYTGELFF.

CDR3 amino acids: CASSGYTLGYGYTF. In DNA form, the CDR3 reads TGTGCCAGCAGTGGGTATACTCTTGGCTATGGCTACACCTTC. The chain joins TRBV2 to TRBJ1-2, with unresolved D. Between the trimmed V and J ends, which lost 4 bases and 4 bases, there was a span of 13 bases. The CDR3 runs 14 residues. The germline V gene encodes CDR1 SNHLY and CDR2 FYNNEI.

The gene calls are TRBV27 and TRBJ2-1; no definite D call. Per the germline V gene, CDR1 is MNHEY and CDR2 is SMNVEV (reference sequence). V was shortened by 6 bases and J by 4 bases, with 7 bases between the two germline ends. CDR3 length: 12 residues. This CDR3 reads CASRTDYNEQFF. The CDR3 DNA follows: TGTGCCAGCAGGACGGATTACAATGAGCAGTTCTTC.

V usage is TRBV7-2 and J usage is TRBJ1-4; no firm D call. Germline loops: CDR1 SGHTA, CDR2 FQGNSA. CDR3 length: 13 amino acids. Trimming left V 6 bases short and J 11 bases short, with 16 bases between. The CDR3 DNA is TGTGCCAGCAGTCCCGGACGGGGAGGGAAACTGTTTTTT. It yields the protein CASSPGRGGKLFF.

In its sample, this clonotype was seen a few times. The V gene is TRBV7-9, the J gene TRBJ1-1; 11 nucleotides line up with TRBD1. V lost 4 bases, J lost 11 bases, and 12 bases stayed unmatched. The CDR3 is 15 amino acids. Germline CDR1 is SEHNR and CDR2 is FQNEAQ (reference sequence). This chain's CDR3 is CASSSSDGQGAGAFF. The CDR3 nucleotides are TGTGCCAGCAGCTCGTCGGATGGACAGGGGGCGGGGGCTTTCTTT. The variable domain in full, completed from reference TRBV7-9 and TRBJ1-1, reads DTGVSQNPRHKITKRGQNVTFRCDPISEHNRLYWYRQTLGQGPEFLTYFQNEAQLEKSRLLSDRFSAERPKGSFSTLEIQRTEQGDSAMYLCASSSSDGQGAGAFFGQGTRLTVV.

The V and J genes are TRBV12-3 or TRBV12-4 and TRBJ2-3; the D is unclear. The CDR3 spans 13 residues. The germline V and J ends were trimmed by 10 bases and 2 bases, with 13 bases remaining between them. CDR3 amino acids: CATPRPVTDTQYF. The DNA of the CDR3 is TGTGCCACCCCGAGGCCCGTCACAGATACGCAGTATTTT.

This chain links TRBV4-3 with TRBJ2-2; 7 bases line up with TRBD1. Unmatched junction bases numbered 3, after V lost 3 bases and J lost 5 bases. Germline V lookup: CDR1 LGHNA, CDR2 YSLEER. There are 14 residues in the CDR3. CDR3 sequence (DNA): TGCGCCAGCAGCCACCACAGGGGAACCGGGGAGCTGTTTTTT. This encodes CASSHHRGTGELFF.

There are a few counts of this clonotype. The chain carries TRBV6-6 and TRBJ1-1, with no clear D. CDR3 size: 12 residues. The germline V gene encodes CDR1 MNHNY and CDR2 SVGAGI (reference sequence). The V end was cut by 7 bases, the J end by 5 bases, with 11 bases between. CDR3 sequence reads: CASTLSGTEAFF. The CDR3 DNA reads TGTGCCAGCACCCTAAGTGGGACTGAAGCTTTCTTT.

This chain connects TRBV20-1 to TRBJ2-5; 7 nucleotides agree with TRBD2. The CDR3 has 12 residues. V was pared by 3 bases and J by 3 bases, with 1 base of the junction left unmatched. Per germline, CDR1 DFQATT and CDR2 SNEGSKA (reference sequence). In DNA, the CDR3 is TGCAGTGCTAGGGCGGGAGAAGAGACCCAGTACTTC. Protein product: CSARAGEETQYF.

The chain combines TRBV16 with TRBJ1-2; no definite D call. The CDR3 runs 13 residues. Germline V gene lookup returns CDR1 KGHSY and CDR2 FQNENV. V was pared by 0 bases and J by 3 bases, with 5 bases between. The CDR3 spells CASSQSADYGYTF. The CDR3 DNA reads TGTGCCAGCAGCCAATCCGCCGACTATGGCTACACCTTC.

This clonotype was recorded a few times. The CDR3 here is CASSEVGSGTNEKLFF. Here the CDR3 DNA reads TGTGCCAGCAGTGAAGTAGGGAGCGGCACTAATGAAAAACTGTTTTTT. This sequence joins TRBV6-1 and TRBJ1-4; no clear D. CDR1 and CDR2 from the germline V gene are MNHNS and SASEGT. The CDR3 has 16 amino acids. With 1 base removed from V and 2 bases from J, the gap between germline ends came to 11 bases.

The gene calls are TRBV27 and TRBJ2-2, with 13 bases matching TRBD2. With V trimmed by 6 bases and J by 5 bases, 3 bases remained unmatched. There are 15 residues in the CDR3. Germline lookup yields CDR1 MNHEY and CDR2 SMNVEV (reference sequence). The CDR3 DNA follows: TGTGCCAGCAGCGGACTAGCGGGAGTGACCGGGGAGCTGTTTTTT. It yields the protein CASSGLAGVTGELFF.

The rearrangement joins TRBV28 to TRBJ1-6; 8 bases fit TRBD1. Looked up from germline, CDR1 is MDHEN and CDR2 is SYDVKM. CDR3 size: 14 residues. V was pared by 5 bases and J by 11 bases, with 8 bases of the junction left unmatched. CDR3 residues: CASSIRDRLTPLHF. DNA for the CDR3: TGTGCCAGCAGTATCCGGGACAGGCTAACACCCCTCCACTTT.

The V call is TRBV4-2, the J call TRBJ2-1, with TRBD2 as a possible D gene (5 bases). CDR1 and CDR2 from the germline V gene are LGHNA and YNFKEQ. The V end lost 0 bases, the J end lost 0 bases, and 18 bases lay between the germline ends. The length of the CDR3 is 19 residues. This CDR3 is CASSQERGLAESSYNEQFF. CDR3 bases: TGTGCCAGCAGCCAAGAAAGAGGGCTAGCCGAGAGCTCCTACAATGAGCAGTTCTTC.

The V call is TRBV7-2, the J call TRBJ2-4; TRBD1 might be the D (5 bases). V was pared by 5 bases and J by 5 bases, with 16 bases between. From germline, CDR1 is SGHTA and CDR2 FQGNSA. There are 15 residues in the CDR3. CDR3 coding DNA: TGTGCCAGCAGCCTTCAGGGCGGAAGGGAAAACATTCAGTACTTC. The encoded protein is CASSLQGGRENIQYF.